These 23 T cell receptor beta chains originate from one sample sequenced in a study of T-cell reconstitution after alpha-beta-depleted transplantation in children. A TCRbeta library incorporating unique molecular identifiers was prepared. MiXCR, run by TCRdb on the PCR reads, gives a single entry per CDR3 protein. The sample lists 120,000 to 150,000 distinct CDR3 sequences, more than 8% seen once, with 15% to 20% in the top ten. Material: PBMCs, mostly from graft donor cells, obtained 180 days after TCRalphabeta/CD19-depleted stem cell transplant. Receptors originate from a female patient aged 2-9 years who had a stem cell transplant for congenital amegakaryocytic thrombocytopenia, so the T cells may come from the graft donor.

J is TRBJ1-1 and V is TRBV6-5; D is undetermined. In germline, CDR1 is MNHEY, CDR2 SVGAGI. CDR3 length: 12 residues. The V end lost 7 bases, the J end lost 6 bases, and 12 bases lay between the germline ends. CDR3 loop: CASTEIGAEAFF. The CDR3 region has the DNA TGTGCCAGCACCGAAATCGGGGCTGAAGCTTTCTTT.

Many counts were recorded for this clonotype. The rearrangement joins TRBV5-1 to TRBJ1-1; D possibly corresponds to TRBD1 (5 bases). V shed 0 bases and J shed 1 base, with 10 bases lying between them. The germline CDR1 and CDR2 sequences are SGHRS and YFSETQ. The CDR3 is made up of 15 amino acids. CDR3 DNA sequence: TGCGCCAGCAGCTTGGCCGGGGGGGAGAACACTGAAGCTTTCTTT. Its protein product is CASSLAGGENTEAFF.

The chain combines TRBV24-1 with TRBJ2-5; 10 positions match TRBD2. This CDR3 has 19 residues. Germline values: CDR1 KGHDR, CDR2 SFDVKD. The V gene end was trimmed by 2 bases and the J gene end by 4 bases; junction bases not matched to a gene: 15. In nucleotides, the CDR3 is TGTGCCACCAGTGATTCCCCCGGCTCTAGCGGGAGCGTAGTAGAGACCCAGTACTTC. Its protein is CATSDSPGSSGSVVETQYF.

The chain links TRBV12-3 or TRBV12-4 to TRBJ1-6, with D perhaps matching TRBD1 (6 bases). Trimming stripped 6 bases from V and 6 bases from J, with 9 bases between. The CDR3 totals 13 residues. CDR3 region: CASRQGTNSPLHF. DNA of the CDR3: TGTGCCAGCAGGCAGGGGACTAATTCACCCCTCCACTTT.

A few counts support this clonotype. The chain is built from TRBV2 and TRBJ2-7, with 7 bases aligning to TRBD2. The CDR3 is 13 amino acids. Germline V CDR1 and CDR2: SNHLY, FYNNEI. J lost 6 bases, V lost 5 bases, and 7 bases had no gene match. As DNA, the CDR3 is TGTGCCAGCAGTATCCGACTAGCTCTCGAGCAGTACTTC. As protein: CASSIRLALEQYF.

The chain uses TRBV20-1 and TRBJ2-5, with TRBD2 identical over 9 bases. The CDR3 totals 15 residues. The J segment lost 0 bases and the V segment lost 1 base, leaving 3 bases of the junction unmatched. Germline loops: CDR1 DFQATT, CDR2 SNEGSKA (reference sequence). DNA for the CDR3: TGCAGTGCTAGAGGTAGCGGGAGACACCAAGAGACCCAGTACTTC. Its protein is CSARGSGRHQETQYF.

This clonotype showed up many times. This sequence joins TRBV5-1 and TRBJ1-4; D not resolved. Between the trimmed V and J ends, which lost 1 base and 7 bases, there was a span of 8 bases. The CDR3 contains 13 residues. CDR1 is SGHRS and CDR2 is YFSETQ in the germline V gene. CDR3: CASSLFPSEKLFF. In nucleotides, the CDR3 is TGCGCCAGCAGCTTGTTCCCGAGTGAAAAACTGTTTTTT.

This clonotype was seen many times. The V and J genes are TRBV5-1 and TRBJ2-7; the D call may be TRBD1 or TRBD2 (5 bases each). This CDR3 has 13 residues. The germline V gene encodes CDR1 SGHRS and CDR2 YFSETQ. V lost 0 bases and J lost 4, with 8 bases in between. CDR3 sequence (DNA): TGCGCCAGCAGCTTGGGGGGGAATTACGAGCAGTACTTC. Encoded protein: CASSLGGNYEQYF.

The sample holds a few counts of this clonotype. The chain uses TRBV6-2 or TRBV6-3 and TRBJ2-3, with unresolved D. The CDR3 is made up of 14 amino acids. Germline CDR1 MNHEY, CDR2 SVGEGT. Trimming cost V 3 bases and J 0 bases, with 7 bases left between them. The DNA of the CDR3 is TGTGCCAGCAGTTATGATAGAAGCACAGATACGCAGTATTTT. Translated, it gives CASSYDRSTDTQYF.

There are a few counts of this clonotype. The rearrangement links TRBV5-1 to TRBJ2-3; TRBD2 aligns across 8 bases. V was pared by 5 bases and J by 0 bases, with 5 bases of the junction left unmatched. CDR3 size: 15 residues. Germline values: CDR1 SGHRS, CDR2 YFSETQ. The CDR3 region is CASRRTSSSTDTQYF. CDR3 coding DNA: TGCGCCAGCAGAAGGACTAGCTCGAGCACAGATACGCAGTATTTT.

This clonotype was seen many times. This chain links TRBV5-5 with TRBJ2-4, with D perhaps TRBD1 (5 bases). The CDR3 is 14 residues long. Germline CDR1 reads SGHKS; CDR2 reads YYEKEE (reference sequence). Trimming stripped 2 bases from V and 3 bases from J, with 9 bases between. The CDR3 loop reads CASSFGAYKNIQYF. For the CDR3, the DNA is TGTGCCAGCAGCTTTGGGGCATACAAAAACATTCAGTACTTC.

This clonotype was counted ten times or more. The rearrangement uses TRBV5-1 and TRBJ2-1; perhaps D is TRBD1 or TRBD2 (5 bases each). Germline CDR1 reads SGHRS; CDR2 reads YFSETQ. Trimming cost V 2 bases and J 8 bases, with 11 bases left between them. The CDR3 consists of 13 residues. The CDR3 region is CASSFEGLDEQFF. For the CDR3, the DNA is TGCGCCAGCAGCTTCGAGGGGTTGGATGAGCAGTTCTTC.

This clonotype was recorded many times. In nucleotides, the CDR3 is TGTGCCTCCGGAGGGAACACCGGGGAGCTGTTTTTT. It translates to CASGGNTGELFF. V usage is TRBV12-3 or TRBV12-4 and J usage is TRBJ2-2, with a weak D call TRBD2 (5 bases). There are 12 residues in the CDR3. With 11 bases removed from V and 1 base from J, the gap between germline ends came to 8 bases.

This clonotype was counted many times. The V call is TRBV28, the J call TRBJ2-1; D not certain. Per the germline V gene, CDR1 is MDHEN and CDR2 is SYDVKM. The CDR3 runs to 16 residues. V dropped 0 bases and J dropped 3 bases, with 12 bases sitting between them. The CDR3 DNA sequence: TGTGCCAGCAGTTTATGGTGGGAAGGCGTCTACAATGAGCAGTTCTTC. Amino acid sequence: CASSLWWEGVYNEQFF.

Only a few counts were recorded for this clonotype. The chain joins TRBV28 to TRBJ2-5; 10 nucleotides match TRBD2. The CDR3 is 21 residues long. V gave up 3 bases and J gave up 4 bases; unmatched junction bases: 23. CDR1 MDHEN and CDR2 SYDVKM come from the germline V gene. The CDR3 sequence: CASSLPLLSSGSFAQRETQYF. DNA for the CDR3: TGTGCCAGCAGTTTGCCCTTACTTTCTAGCGGGAGTTTTGCCCAACGAGAGACCCAGTACTTC.

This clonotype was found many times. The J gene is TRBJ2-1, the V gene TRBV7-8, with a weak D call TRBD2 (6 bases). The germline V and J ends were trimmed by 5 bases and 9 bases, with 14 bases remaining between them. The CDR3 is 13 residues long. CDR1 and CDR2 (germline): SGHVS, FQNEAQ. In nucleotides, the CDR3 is TGTGCCAGCAGCCTCGGGAGTTGGACTGAGCAGTTCTTC. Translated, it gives CASSLGSWTEQFF.

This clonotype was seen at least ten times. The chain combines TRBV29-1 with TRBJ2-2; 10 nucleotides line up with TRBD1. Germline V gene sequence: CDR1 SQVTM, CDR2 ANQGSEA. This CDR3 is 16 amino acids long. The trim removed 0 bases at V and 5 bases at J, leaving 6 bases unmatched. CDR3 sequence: CSVEDPGTGVTGELFF. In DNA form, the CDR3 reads TGCAGCGTTGAAGATCCCGGGACAGGGGTTACCGGGGAGCTGTTTTTT.

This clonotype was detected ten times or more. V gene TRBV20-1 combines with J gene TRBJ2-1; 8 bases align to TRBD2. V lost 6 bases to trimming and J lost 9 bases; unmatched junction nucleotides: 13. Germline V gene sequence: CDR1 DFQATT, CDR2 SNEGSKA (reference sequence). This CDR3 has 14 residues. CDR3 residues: CSASIGRAGIEQFF. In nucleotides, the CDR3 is TGCAGTGCAAGCATCGGGAGGGCCGGTATTGAGCAGTTCTTC.

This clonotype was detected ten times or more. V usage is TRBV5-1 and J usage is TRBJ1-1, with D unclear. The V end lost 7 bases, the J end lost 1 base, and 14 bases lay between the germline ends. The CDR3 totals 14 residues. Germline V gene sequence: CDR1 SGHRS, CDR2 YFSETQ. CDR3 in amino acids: CASRTGQENTEAFF. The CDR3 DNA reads TGCGCCAGCCGAACCGGTCAGGAGAACACTGAAGCTTTCTTT.

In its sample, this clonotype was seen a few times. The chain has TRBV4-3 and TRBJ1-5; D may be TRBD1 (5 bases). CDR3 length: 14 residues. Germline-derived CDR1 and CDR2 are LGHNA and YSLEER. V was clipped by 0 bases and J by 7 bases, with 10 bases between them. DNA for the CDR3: TGCGCCAGCAGCCAAGATGAGGGGTTACAGCCCCAGCATTTT. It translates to CASSQDEGLQPQHF.

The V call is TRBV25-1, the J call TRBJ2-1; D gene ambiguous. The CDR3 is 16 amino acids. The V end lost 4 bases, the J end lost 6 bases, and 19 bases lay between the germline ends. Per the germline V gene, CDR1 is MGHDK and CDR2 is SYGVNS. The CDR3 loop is CASSVYAPTSSNEQFF. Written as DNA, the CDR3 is TGTGCCAGCAGTGTCTATGCGCCGACTTCAAGCAATGAGCAGTTCTTC.

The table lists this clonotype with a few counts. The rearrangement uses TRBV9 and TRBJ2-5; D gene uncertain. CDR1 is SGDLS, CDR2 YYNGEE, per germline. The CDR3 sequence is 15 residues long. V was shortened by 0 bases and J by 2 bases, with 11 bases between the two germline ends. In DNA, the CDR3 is TGTGCCAGCAGCGTAGAGGCAATGGGACAAGAGACCCAGTACTTC. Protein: CASSVEAMGQETQYF.

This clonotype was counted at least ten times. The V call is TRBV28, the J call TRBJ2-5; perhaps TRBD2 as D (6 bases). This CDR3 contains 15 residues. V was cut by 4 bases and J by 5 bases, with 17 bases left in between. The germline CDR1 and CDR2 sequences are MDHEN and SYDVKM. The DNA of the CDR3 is TGTGCCAGCAGTTCGGGATTTAGCGGCCGGGAGACCCAGTACTTC. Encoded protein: CASSSGFSGRETQYF.